This T cell receptor beta chain was captured in a study of blood T cell repertoires in COVID-19. Study summary: COVID-19 samples from acute and convalescent phases originated in the United States, Italy and Spain. T cells, B-cell-depleted T cells, or PBMCs supplied cDNA or gDNA.

Original processing notes: Quantification of nucleated cells was approximated via reference gene primer amplification. The data were produced by immunoSEQ multiplex PCR, yet TCRdb's version contains in-frame clones alone and is incomplete. The V and J calls and clone size come from that table; D and trimming were worked out from the DNA. The data contain hundreds of thousands of clones, roughly nine tenths of them singletons. This clonotype originated in a man between 18 and 35 years old with active or convalescent COVID-19. The sample taken for sequencing was peripheral blood.

In DNA, the CDR3 is TGTGCCAGCAGCCCTGAGGAGGGTTCCGGGGAGCTGTTTTTT. Its protein is CASSPEEGSGELFF. The chain is built from TRBV7-9 and TRBJ2-2, with D maybe TRBD2 (6 bases). The germline gives CDR1 SEHNR, CDR2 FQNEAQ (reference sequence). The V end lost 5 bases, the J end lost 6 bases, and 13 bases lay between the germline ends. The CDR3 totals 14 residues.